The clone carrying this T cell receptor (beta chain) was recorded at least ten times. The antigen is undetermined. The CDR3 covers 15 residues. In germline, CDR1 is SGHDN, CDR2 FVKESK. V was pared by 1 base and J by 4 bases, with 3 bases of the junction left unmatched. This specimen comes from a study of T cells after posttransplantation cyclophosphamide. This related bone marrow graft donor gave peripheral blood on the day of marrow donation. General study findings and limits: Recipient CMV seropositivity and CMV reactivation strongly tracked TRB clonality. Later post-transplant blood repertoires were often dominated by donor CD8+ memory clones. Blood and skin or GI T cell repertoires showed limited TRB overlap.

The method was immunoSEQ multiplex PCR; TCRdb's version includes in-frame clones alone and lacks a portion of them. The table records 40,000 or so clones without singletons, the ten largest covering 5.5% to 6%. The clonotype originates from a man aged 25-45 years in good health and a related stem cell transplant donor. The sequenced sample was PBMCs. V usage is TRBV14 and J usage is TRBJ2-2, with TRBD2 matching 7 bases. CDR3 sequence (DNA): TGTGCCAGCAGCCAAGTAGCGGGTCTCACCGGGGAGCTGTTTTTT. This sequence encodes CASSQVAGLTGELFF.